A selection of T cell receptor beta chains follows, all from one sample in a study of long-term antiretroviral therapy in people with HIV. The table came from immunoSEQ multiplex PCR; TCRdb's copy has only in-frame clones and leaves some out. The sample yields about 19,000 clones, roughly 86% seen once. This specimen was unsorted PBMCs, taken 0.5 years after starting antiretroviral therapy. These receptors all come from a man aged 35 to 55 with HIV. Both conserved end residues are part of each CDR3. The order of the fields is CDR3 protein, V gene, clone size, J gene, CDR3 length. The size entry is marked missing in some rows and otherwise reads once, few, many or a size class.

CDR3aa: CASSESLGTEQFF; v_gene: TRBV10-1; abundance: -; j_gene: TRBJ2-1; len: 13
CDR3aa: CASSPRLGGSNYGYTF; v_gene: TRBV7-6; abundance: few; j_gene: TRBJ1-2; len: 16
CDR3aa: CASSGPENIQYF; v_gene: TRBV5-4; abundance: -; j_gene: TRBJ2-4; len: 12
CDR3aa: CASSELFGTSGRGNEQFF; v_gene: TRBV25-1; abundance: -; j_gene: TRBJ2-1; len: 18
CDR3aa: CASSFPGAEDSPLHF; v_gene: TRBV7-9; abundance: -; j_gene: TRBJ1-6; len: 15
CDR3aa: CSDYSTGMNTEAFF; v_gene: TRBV29-1; abundance: -; j_gene: TRBJ1-1; len: 14
CDR3aa: CASSPGGYEQYF; v_gene: TRBV7-9; abundance: -; j_gene: TRBJ2-7; len: 12
CDR3aa: CASSARQGVDNEQFF; v_gene: TRBV11-2; abundance: once; j_gene: TRBJ2-1; len: 15
CDR3aa: CASRPGGNYGYTF; v_gene: TRBV6-5; abundance: -; j_gene: TRBJ1-2; len: 13
CDR3aa: CASSVGDRSEAFF; v_gene: TRBV9; abundance: -; j_gene: TRBJ1-1; len: 13
CDR3aa: CASTTKGRTEAFF; v_gene: TRBV18; abundance: -; j_gene: TRBJ1-1; len: 13
CDR3aa: CASSVELEEREQYF; v_gene: TRBV9; abundance: -; j_gene: TRBJ2-7; len: 14
CDR3aa: CASSSRLAGGRDEQFF; v_gene: TRBV11-2; abundance: -; j_gene: TRBJ2-1; len: 16
CDR3aa: CASSAGQNNQPQHF; v_gene: TRBV6-5; abundance: -; j_gene: TRBJ1-5; len: 14
CDR3aa: CASSESDYGYTF; v_gene: TRBV10-2; abundance: -; j_gene: TRBJ1-2; len: 12
CDR3aa: CASRNGGMNTEAFF; v_gene: TRBV10-2; abundance: -; j_gene: TRBJ1-1; len: 14
CDR3aa: CASRGAPGQPQHF; v_gene: TRBV27; abundance: -; j_gene: TRBJ1-5; len: 13